Each of the 24 T cell receptor beta chains below was sequenced from the same sample in a study of blood T cells in healthy people across ages. Using a J-beta primer mix together with a sample-barcoded 5' primer, a second PCR was run for roughly 6 to 11 cycles. MiXCR, run by TCRdb on the 5' RACE reads, gives a single entry per CDR3 protein. The sample lists around 990,000 distinct CDR3 sequences; under 30% were seen once. The data also belong to a second study, concerning T cells of mothers and their children.

The sequenced sample consisted of blood. Receptors were obtained from a girl aged 2 to 9 in good health.

The chain uses TRBV14 and TRBJ2-3; 7 nucleotides agree with TRBD2. V gave up 3 bases and J gave up 4 bases; unmatched junction bases: 1. The CDR3 covers 13 residues. CDR1 and CDR2 from the germline V gene are SGHDN and FVKESK. For the CDR3, the DNA is TGTGCCAGCAGCCAGAGCGGGGCAGATACGCAGTATTTT. Encoded protein: CASSQSGADTQYF.

The J gene is TRBJ1-1, the V gene TRBV29-1; D is ambiguous. CDR1 SQVTM and CDR2 ANQGSEA come from the germline V gene. The CDR3 is 12 residues long. V lost 2 bases to trimming and J lost 5 bases, with 9 bases between them. The CDR3 here is CSVEKALTEAFF. The CDR3 DNA reads TGCAGCGTTGAAAAGGCATTGACTGAAGCTTTCTTT.

The chain is built from TRBV2 and TRBJ1-4; D call uncertain. The germline V gene encodes CDR1 SNHLY and CDR2 FYNNEI. The CDR3 covers 15 residues. Deletions cut 7 bases from V and 6 bases from J, with 18 bases between. The CDR3 reads CASKNVTPWDEKLFF. CDR3 DNA sequence: TGTGCCAGCAAGAATGTGACCCCCTGGGATGAAAAACTGTTTTTT.

The chain links TRBV7-9 to TRBJ2-1; D not certain. The CDR3 contains 13 residues. The ends were cut back, 7 bases at V and 8 bases at J, with 15 bases in the middle. In germline, CDR1 is SEHNR, CDR2 FQNEAQ (reference sequence). CDR3 sequence (DNA): TGTGCCAGCACTTTCAGCAACAAATATGAGCAGTTCTTC. This sequence encodes CASTFSNKYEQFF.

The sample holds a few counts of this clonotype. The chain combines TRBV7-9 with TRBJ2-2, with D unresolved. Trimming took 6 bases from V and 3 from J, leaving 11 bases between them. CDR1 SEHNR and CDR2 FQNEAQ come from the germline V gene (reference sequence). The CDR3 spans 14 residues. Here the CDR3 reads CASSHSSDTGELFF. CDR3 sequence (DNA): TGTGCCAGCAGTCATTCGAGCGACACCGGGGAGCTGTTTTTT.

This clonotype was seen more than once but under ten times. J is TRBJ2-5 and V is TRBV14; D is unresolved. The J call may not be correct, given that the DNA end is closer to TRBJ2-7. CDR1 SGHDN and CDR2 FVKESK come from the germline V gene. The CDR3 loop spans 13 amino acids. This chain's CDR3 is CASSQDQAYEQYF. DNA for the CDR3: TGTGCCAGCAGCCAAGATCAAGCCTACGAGCAGTACTTC.

The chain links TRBV7-9 to TRBJ2-5; TRBD1 is a possible D gene (5 bases). The DNA end lines up better with TRBJ2-1; the J call may be wrong. This CDR3 is built from 14 residues. CDR1 is SEHNR, CDR2 FQNEAQ, per germline (reference sequence). CDR3 DNA sequence: TGTGCCAGCAGCCCGGAAAGACAGTGGAATGAGCAGTTCTTC. Amino acids: CASSPERQWNEQFF.

The chain employs TRBV25-1 and TRBJ2-5; 7 nucleotides align to TRBD1. Germline CDR1 and CDR2: MGHDK and SYGVNS. The CDR3 sequence is 13 residues long. The J segment lost 7 bases and the V segment lost 10 bases, leaving 12 bases of the junction unmatched. For the CDR3, the DNA is TGTGCCATCGAAGACAGGGCCAACGGGACCCAGTACTTC. Translation: CAIEDRANGTQYF.

V is TRBV10-3 and J is TRBJ2-3; D remains unclear. Per the germline V gene, CDR1 is ENHRY and CDR2 is SYGVKD. This CDR3 contains 13 residues. The V and J ends lost 8 bases and 2 bases respectively, with 11 bases between them. The DNA of the CDR3 is TGTGCCATCGTGGCGGTTGACACAGATACGCAGTATTTT. This codes for CAIVAVDTDTQYF.

This clonotype was seen a handful of times. The chain employs TRBV27 and TRBJ2-4; 9 bases map to TRBD1. The trim removed 5 bases at V and 11 bases at J, leaving 13 bases unmatched. This CDR3 comprises 15 residues. Germline V gene data show CDR1 as MNHEY and CDR2 as SMNVEV (reference sequence). The DNA for the CDR3 is TGTGCCAGCAGTCTAGCCACCGGGACAGGGTCTGTTCAGTACTTC. It encodes CASSLATGTGSVQYF.

Remarks on this clonotype: At one end the junction does not follow the germline gene, possibly because of a read error. The chain employs TRBV7-3 and TRBJ2-5; D may correspond to TRBD1 or TRBD2 (5 bases each). This CDR3 contains 10 residues. Germline V gives CDR1 SGHTA, CDR2 FQGTGA. The CDR3 DNA is TGTGCCAGCCTAGGGGAGACCCTGTACTTC. Amino acids: CASLGETLYF.

The V gene is TRBV12-3 or TRBV12-4, the J gene TRBJ2-7; tentatively, D is TRBD1 or TRBD2 (5 bases each). The CDR3 has 13 amino acids. Between the trimmed V and J ends, which lost 3 bases and 3 bases, there was a span of 9 bases. This CDR3 is CASSFGDVYEQYF. The CDR3 DNA is TGTGCCAGCAGTTTTGGGGACGTCTACGAGCAGTACTTC.

This clonotype was picked up a small number of times. The junction departs from germline at one end; a sequencing error may be responsible. This chain uses TRBV7-9 with TRBJ2-7, with D tentatively TRBD1 (6 bases). The CDR3 has 12 residues. Germline CDR1 SEHNR, CDR2 FQNEAQ (reference sequence). The CDR3 is CASSPTGRSLDF. DNA of the CDR3: TGTGCCAGCAGCCCTACAGGGAGATCACTGGACTTC.

Details on this clonotype: Since no conserved phenylalanine or tryptophan closes the CDR3, a read error is the likely cause. The CDR3 here is CSVSGRAPYEQYS. The CDR3 DNA reads TGCAGTGTGAGCGGGAGGGCTCCCTACGAGCAGTACTCC. V usage is TRBV20-1 and J usage is TRBJ2-7, with TRBD2 matching over 10 bases. The CDR3 sequence is 13 residues long. The germline gives CDR1 DFQATT, CDR2 SNEGSKA (reference sequence). V lost 7 bases, J lost 2 bases, and 5 bases stayed unmatched.

This clonotype has a handful of counts. V and J are TRBV29-1 and TRBJ2-7; 10 bases align to TRBD2. The DNA matches TRBJ2-1 better at its end, which makes the J call doubtful. From germline, CDR1 is SQVTM and CDR2 ANQGSEA. The CDR3 runs 14 residues. CDR3 in amino acids: CSVGWLAGADEQFF. The CDR3 region has the DNA TGCAGCGTTGGGTGGCTAGCGGGAGCGGATGAGCAGTTCTTC.

This clonotype came up a few times. The J gene is TRBJ2-5, the V gene TRBV5-1, with D perhaps given as TRBD1 or TRBD2 (5 bases each). With the DNA end fitting TRBJ2-1 better, the J assignment may be wrong. The CDR3 length is 14 residues. Looked up from germline, CDR1 is SGHRS and CDR2 is YFSETQ. Here the CDR3 DNA reads TGCGCCAGCAGCTTGGGAGGGACCATCAATGAGCAGTTCTTC. This translates into CASSLGGTINEQFF.

The chain has TRBV29-1 and TRBJ2-4, with 8 bases aligning to TRBD1. CDR1 is SQVTM and CDR2 is ANQGSEA in the germline V gene. The V segment lost 3 bases and the J segment 5 bases; nucleotides outside the gene matches: 6. The CDR3 consists of 14 residues. The CDR3 loop reads CSVEDRGQENIQYF. CDR3 sequence (DNA): TGCAGCGTTGAGGATAGGGGACAGGAAAACATTCAGTACTTC.

The J gene is TRBJ2-3, the V gene TRBV4-1; no firm D call. The CDR3 consists of 14 residues. Trimming pared 0 bases from V and 1 base from J, leaving 5 bases between. The germline gives CDR1 MGHRA, CDR2 YSYEKL. For the CDR3, the DNA is TGCGCCAGCAGCCAAGAGCCCCGCACAGATACGCAGTATTTT. Its protein product is CASSQEPRTDTQYF.

With respect to this clonotype: Because it lacks the conserved phenylalanine or tryptophan at the end, this CDR3 is likely a read error. The rearrangement joins TRBV12-3 or TRBV12-4 to TRBJ1-2, with D unclear. CDR3 length: 13 amino acids. Trimming removed 6 bases at V and 4 bases at J, with 12 bases between. CDR3 amino acids: CASSSTDTYGYTL. The CDR3 coding sequence is TGTGCCAGCAGCTCGACTGACACCTATGGCTACACCCTC.

This clonotype was seen a few times. The chain employs TRBV7-3 and TRBJ2-5; a possible D gene is TRBD2 (6 bases). The J call may be faulty, since TRBJ2-7 better matches the DNA end. CDR1 is SGHTA and CDR2 is FQGTGA in the germline V gene. CDR3 size: 14 residues. The CDR3 DNA sequence: TGTGCCAGCAGCTTAATGCCGGGGGTGTACGAGCAGTACTTC. This gives the protein CASSLMPGVYEQYF.

The V gene is TRBV7-2, the J gene TRBJ2-2, with D hard to call. CDR3 length equals 13 residues. Germline V gene lookup returns CDR1 SGHTA and CDR2 FQGNSA. Trimming stripped 5 bases from V and 6 bases from J, with 10 bases between. CDR3 in DNA: TGTGCCAGCAGCGCAAGGGCGGCCGGGGAGCTGTTTTTT. Encoded protein: CASSARAAGELFF.

This clonotype has more than one count but fewer than ten. V usage is TRBV28 and J usage is TRBJ1-6; 8 bases align to TRBD1. Germline V gene sequence: CDR1 MDHEN, CDR2 SYDVKM. CDR3 length: 17 amino acids. V was pared by 2 bases and J by 9 bases, with 12 bases of the junction left unmatched. CDR3 nucleotide sequence: TGTGCCAGCAGTTTACCCGAAGTGACAGGGGTTGTTTCACCCCTCCACTTT. Protein: CASSLPEVTGVVSPLHF.

This clonotype was detected only a few times. V and J are TRBV7-9 and TRBJ2-7, with 9 bases that match TRBD1. This CDR3 is built from 15 residues. Germline V CDR1 and CDR2: SEHNR, FQNEAQ (reference sequence). Unmatched junction bases numbered 5, after V lost 2 bases and J lost 3 bases. The CDR3 loop is CASSLTGQGVYEQYF. Written as DNA, the CDR3 is TGTGCCAGCAGCTTAACGGGACAGGGTGTCTACGAGCAGTACTTC.

The chain uses TRBV29-1 and TRBJ2-1; D not certain. Per germline, CDR1 SQVTM and CDR2 ANQGSEA. The CDR3 is 14 amino acids. Trimming left V 2 bases short and J 4 bases short, with 12 bases between. Written as DNA, the CDR3 is TGCAGCGTTGAACGGGCTGCCGGGTACAATGAGCAGTTCTTC. It is translated as CSVERAAGYNEQFF.